This T cell receptor beta chain was retrieved from a study of human T cells and chemical hapten exposure. TCRdb used MiXCR to reprocess the RACE reads, holding one entry per CDR3 protein. The sample consists of roughly 380,000 distinct CDR3 sequences, approximately 5% of them appearing once. Germline V gene data show CDR1 as MNHEY and CDR2 as SMNVEV (reference sequence). V was pared by 5 bases and J by 8 bases, with 5 bases of the junction left unmatched. The CDR3 has 12 residues. The time point denotes: patch test 1, 2 weeks after DPC sensitization. Treatment meaning: therapeutic diphenylcyclopropenone sensitization with weekly scalp DPC.

Sequenced here: whole blood, sampled in connection with sensitization to the hapten diphenylcyclopropenone (DPC). The gene calls are TRBV27 and TRBJ1-2; 7 bases match TRBD1. The sequence derives from a woman aged 50 to 60 with alopecia areata. Some clones in this sample may be carry-over from other donors' samples. The CDR3, as DNA: TGTGCCAGCAGTCCTACAGGGGTCGGCTACACCTTC. As protein: CASSPTGVGYTF.